What follows describes a single T cell receptor (beta chain). Its antigen is currently unknown. The data belong to a study of blood T cells in healthy people across ages. Study-wide findings and caveats: Naive CD4+ cell counts and diversity both ran higher in long-lived than in aged donors.

Total RNA was isolated from each sample in quantities of at least 6 micrograms. The authors ran a second PCR of about 7 to 12 cycles using a sample-barcoded 5' primer and a J-beta primer mix. Tagging of each cDNA molecule was performed by a template-switch adaptor with 12 random nucleotides. TCRdb processed the 5' RACE reads anew with MiXCR; each CDR3 protein has one entry. Of about 1.7 million distinct CDR3 sequences listed, roughly 27% are singletons. Germline-derived CDR1 and CDR2 are LGHDT and YNNKEL (reference sequence). The CDR3 extends over 17 amino acids. J gave up 5 bases and V 1 base, and 7 bases lay outside the gene matches.

The specimen sequenced was blood. This sequence originates from a woman aged 25 to 39 in good health. The rearrangement links TRBV3-1 to TRBJ2-3; 12 nucleotides line up with TRBD2. CDR3 loop: CASSQVRTSGVRDTQYF. The CDR3 region has the DNA TGTGCCAGCAGCCAAGTTAGGACTAGCGGGGTGAGAGATACGCAGTATTTT.